This TCR beta chain is from a study of T-cell memory formation after mild COVID-19. The CDR3 is 14 residues long. Germline CDR1 reads SQVTM; CDR2 reads ANQGSEA. With 1 base removed from V and 1 base from J, the gap between germline ends came to 11 bases. Details on this clonotype: Antigen specificity is unknown.

TCRdb re-called the 5' RACE reads through MiXCR, storing one row per CDR3 protein. In the table there are some 410,000 distinct CDR3 sequences, under 25% of which are singletons. Overall study results and limits: Balance between CD4 and CD8 was seen in clones contracting day 15 to 85, and a CD4+ lean was seen in later expanders. Certain responding clones were present in pre-infection memory, suggesting participation of cross-reactive memory.

This sequence joins TRBV29-1 and TRBJ2-7; D may be TRBD1 or TRBD2 (6 bases each). The sequence came from an adult woman who had mild COVID-19 (a few samples of this study predate the infection). Cell type and time point are not known. Sequenced input: PBMCs or a T cell subset sorted from them (not recorded which). The CDR3 loop reads CSVEGGAPSYEQYF. Here the CDR3 DNA reads TGCAGCGTTGAAGGGGGGGCCCCTTCCTACGAGCAGTACTTC.